A single T cell receptor beta chain is shown here with its context. This specimen comes from a study of OX40 agonist ivuxolimab in advanced cancers. For the study at large: The drug used for patients, ivuxolimab, was an agonistic anti-OX40 (CD134) antibody.

Germline CDR1 reads LNHNV; CDR2 reads YYDKDF (reference sequence). Deletions cut 3 bases from V and 3 bases from J, with 10 bases between. CDR3 length: 14 residues. The protocol was immunoSEQ multiplex PCR, while the TCRdb copy is restricted to in-frame clones and leaves out a portion. The repertoire holds over 60,000 clones, with roughly 83% as singletons. The chain joins TRBV15 to TRBJ2-3, with TRBD2 as a possible D gene (6 bases). This sequence originates from an adult with an advanced solid tumor such as melanoma, head and neck, liver or kidney cancer. The sequencing used CD4+ or CD8+ T cells sorted from blood, collected in a trial of the OX40 agonist ivuxolimab. CDR3: CATSSYRETDTQYF. The CDR3 DNA reads as TGTGCCACCAGCAGCTATCGGGAGACAGATACGCAGTATTTT. Based on the CDR3 plus reference TRBV15 and TRBJ2-3, the full variable domain is DAMVIQNPRYQVTQFGKPVTLSCSQTLNHNVMYWYQQKSSQAPKLLFHYYDKDFNNEADTPDNFQSRRPNTSFCFLDIRSPGLGDTAMYLCATSSYRETDTQYFGPGTRLTVL.